These 7 T cell receptor beta chains were all obtained from the same sample, sequenced in a study of cytomegalovirus exposure and HLA in healthy donors. A multiplex PCR was run with 60 Vbeta primers and 13 Jbeta primers. Using immunoSEQ multiplex PCR, the repertoire was profiled, and TCRdb retains in-frame clones only, with some absent. The sample table sets out nearly 200,000 clones. Specimen: PBMCs. These receptors came from a boy aged 5-17 years in good health and CMV-seronegative.

V and J are TRBV7-6 and TRBJ1-3, with 7 bases fitting TRBD1. The CDR3 covers 15 residues. Germline V CDR1 and CDR2: SGHVS, FNYEAQ. J was trimmed by 1 base and V by 5 bases; bases with no gene match: 5. Here the CDR3 reads CASSQTGLSGNTIYF. The CDR3 DNA reads as TGTGCCAGCAGCCAGACAGGGCTATCTGGAAACACCATATATTTT.

The rearrangement links TRBV30 to TRBJ1-5; TRBD1 aligns across 10 bases. This CDR3 contains 13 residues. J lost 5 bases, V lost 6 bases, and 4 bases had no gene match. CDR1 is GTSNPN and CDR2 is SVGIG in the germline V gene (reference sequence). The CDR3: CACRDRGDQPQHF. CDR3 coding DNA: TGTGCCTGCCGGGACAGGGGAGATCAGCCCCAGCATTTT.

Comment on this clone: Different DNA sequences within this sample yield the same CDR3. The gene calls are TRBV5-6 and TRBJ1-2; unclear D gene. V was shortened by 1 base and J by 8 bases, with 21 bases between the two germline ends. CDR1 is SGHDT, CDR2 YYEEEE, per germline. The CDR3 length is 16 residues. CDR3 loop: CASSLRARRAPSGYTF. In nucleotides, the CDR3 is TGTGCCAGCAGCTTGCGCGCTAGGAGAGCACCCTCCGGCTACACCTTC.

The chain joins TRBV9 to TRBJ2-3; TRBD1 aligns across 9 bases. This CDR3 is built from 15 residues. Per the germline V gene, CDR1 is SGDLS and CDR2 is YYNGEE. V lost 4 bases, J lost 3 bases, and 6 bases stayed unmatched. CDR3 loop: CASSSRDRETDTQYF. The CDR3 coding sequence is TGTGCCAGCAGCAGCCGGGACAGGGAGACAGATACGCAGTATTTT.

The chain recombines TRBV11-1 with TRBJ1-6, with TRBD1 identical over 8 bases. V dropped 5 bases and J dropped 8; count of bases not matched to a gene: 11. This CDR3 has 16 amino acids. CDR1 and CDR2 (germline): SGHAT, FQDESV (reference sequence). CDR3 DNA sequence: TGTGCCAGCAGCCTACGGACAGGGTGGGGCTATTCACCCCTCCACTTT. This gives the protein CASSLRTGWGYSPLHF. The full variable domain, with the rest looked up from reference TRBV11-1 and TRBJ1-6, is EAEVAQSPRYKITEKSQAVAFWCDPISGHATLYWYRQILGQGPELLVQFQDESVVDDSQLPKDRFSAERLKGVDSTLKIQPAELGDSAMYLCASSLRTGWGYSPLHFGNGTRLTVT.

The CDR3 region is CASSWNRDESGFRETQYF. Written as DNA, the CDR3 is TGTGCCAGCAGCTGGAACCGGGACGAAAGCGGGTTTAGGGAGACCCAGTACTTC. The V and J genes are TRBV5-8 and TRBJ2-5; tentatively, D is TRBD2 (6 bases). The ends were cut back, 3 bases at V and 5 bases at J, with 26 bases in the middle. Germline V gene data show CDR1 as SGHTS and CDR2 as YDEGEE. This CDR3 is 18 amino acids long.

This chain joins TRBV7-8 and TRBJ2-3; tentatively, D is TRBD2 (6 bases). The CDR3 is 15 amino acids. The ends were cut back, 1 base at V and 2 bases at J, with 10 bases in the middle. CDR1 is SGHVS and CDR2 is FQNEAQ in the germline V gene. Written as DNA, the CDR3 is TGTGCCAGCAGCTTAGGGGGGGTCGTCACAGATACGCAGTATTTT. Its protein is CASSLGGVVTDTQYF.